This note documents a single T cell receptor (beta chain) sequence. Its matching antigen is unknown. Unique molecular identifiers had been added to the TCR beta cDNA libraries. Input populations of roughly 0.95 to 10 million T cells gave rise to roughly 0.5 million cDNA molecules. TCRdb reprocessed the PCR reads via MiXCR and lists one record per CDR3 protein. The repertoire has hundreds of thousands of distinct CDR3 sequences, over 45% of them found once; the top ten carry about 11%. This CDR3 is 11 amino acids long. In germline, CDR1 is MDHEN, CDR2 SYDVKM. The entry originates in a study of post-analysis software for immune sequencing data. The overall study: Relapsing-remitting, secondary progressive and progressive-relapsing forms of multiple sclerosis all featured among disease courses.

General observations from the study: For normalized Chao1 diversity, multiple sclerosis patients scored significantly lower than controls did. Five TRBV segments were significantly more frequent in patients than in controls. TRBV5-6, TRBV5-1 and TRBV20-1 were among these segments.

This receptor was obtained from a girl aged 2 to 10 with multiple sclerosis. V gene TRBV28 combines with J gene TRBJ2-5; D gene uncertain. Matching the DNA end better, TRBJ2-7 makes the J call doubtful. Source material: blood. CDR3 sequence: CASTSNYEQYF. DNA for the CDR3: TGTGCCAGCACCAGCAACTACGAGCAGTACTTC.